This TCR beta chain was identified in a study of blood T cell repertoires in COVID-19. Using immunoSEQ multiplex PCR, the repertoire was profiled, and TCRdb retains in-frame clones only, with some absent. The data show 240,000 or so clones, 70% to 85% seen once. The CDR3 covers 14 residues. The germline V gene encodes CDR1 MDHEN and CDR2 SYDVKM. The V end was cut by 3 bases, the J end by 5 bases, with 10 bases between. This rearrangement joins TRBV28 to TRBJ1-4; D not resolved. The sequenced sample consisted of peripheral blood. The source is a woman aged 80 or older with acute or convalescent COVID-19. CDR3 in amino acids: CASSFGRVNEKLFF. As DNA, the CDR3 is TGTGCCAGCAGTTTCGGGCGGGTGAATGAAAAACTGTTTTTT.